The sample holds a few counts of the clone carrying this T cell receptor beta chain. Its antigen remains unknown. Data came from immunoSEQ multiplex PCR; TCRdb stores just in-frame clones and leaves some out. The profile shows about 120,000 clones, approximately 92% of them singletons. The source of the sample is a study of graft-versus-host responses after intestinal transplantation. Overall study results and limits: In patients with graft-donor T cell macrochimerism, allograft graft-versus-host to host-versus-graft clonal ratios were high.

The TCR comes from a human donor who received an intestinal transplant. Sample: unstimulated CD4+ T cells sorted from spleen or lymph node cells, taken before intestinal transplant.

The CDR3 DNA reads as TGTGCCAGCAGCGTAAGGCCGGGAACGGGCACTGAAGCTTTCTTT. This gives the protein CASSVRPGTGTEAFF. The genes are TRBV9 and TRBJ1-1; D is unclear. Trimming shortened V by 1 base and J by 4 bases, and 14 bases separated the two germline ends. CDR1 and CDR2 (germline): SGDLS, YYNGEE. The CDR3 is 15 amino acids.